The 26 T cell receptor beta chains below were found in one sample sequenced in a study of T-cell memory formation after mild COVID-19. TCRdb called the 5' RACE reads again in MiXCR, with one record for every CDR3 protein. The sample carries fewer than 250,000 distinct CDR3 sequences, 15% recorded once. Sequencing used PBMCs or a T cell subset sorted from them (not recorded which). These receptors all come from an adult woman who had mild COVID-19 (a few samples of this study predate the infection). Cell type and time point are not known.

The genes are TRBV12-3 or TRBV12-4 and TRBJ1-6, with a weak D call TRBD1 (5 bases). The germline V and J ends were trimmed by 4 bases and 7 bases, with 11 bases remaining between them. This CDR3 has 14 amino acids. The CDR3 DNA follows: TGTGCCAGCAGTTCCAGGGTTATCAATTCACCCCTCCACTTT. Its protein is CASSSRVINSPLHF.

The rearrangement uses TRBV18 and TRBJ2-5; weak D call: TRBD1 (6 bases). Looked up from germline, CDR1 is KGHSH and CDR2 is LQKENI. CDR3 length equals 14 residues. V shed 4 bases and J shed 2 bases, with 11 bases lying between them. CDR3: CASSRLRGQETQYF. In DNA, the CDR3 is TGTGCCAGCTCACGTCTCAGGGGACAAGAGACCCAGTACTTC.

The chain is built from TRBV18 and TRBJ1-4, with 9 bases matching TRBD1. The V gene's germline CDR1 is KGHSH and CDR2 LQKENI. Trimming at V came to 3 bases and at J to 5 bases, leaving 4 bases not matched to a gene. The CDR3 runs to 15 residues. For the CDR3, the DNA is TGTGCCAGCTCACCTTGGGACAGGGCAAATGAAAAACTGTTTTTT. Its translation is CASSPWDRANEKLFF.

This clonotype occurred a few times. This CDR3 is CASSERGGANYGYTF. The CDR3 DNA sequence: TGTGCCAGCAGTGAAAGGGGGGGAGCTAACTATGGCTACACCTTC. The J gene is TRBJ1-2, the V gene TRBV6-1; D possibly corresponds to TRBD1 (6 bases). The CDR3 contains 15 residues. V gave up 2 bases and J gave up 0 bases, with 10 bases separating them. Per the germline V gene, CDR1 is MNHNS and CDR2 is SASEGT.

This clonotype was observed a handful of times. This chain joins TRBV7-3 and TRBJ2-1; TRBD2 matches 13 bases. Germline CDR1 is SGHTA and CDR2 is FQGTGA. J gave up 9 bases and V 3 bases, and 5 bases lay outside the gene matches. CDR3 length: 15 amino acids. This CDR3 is CASSFGLAGAGEQFF. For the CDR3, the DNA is TGTGCCAGCAGCTTCGGACTAGCGGGAGCGGGTGAGCAGTTCTTC.

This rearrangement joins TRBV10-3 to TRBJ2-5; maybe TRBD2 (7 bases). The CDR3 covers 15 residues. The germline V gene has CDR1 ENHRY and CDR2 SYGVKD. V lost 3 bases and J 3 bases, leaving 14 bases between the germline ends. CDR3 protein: CAISERGGVEETQYF. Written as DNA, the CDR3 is TGTGCCATCAGTGAAAGGGGGGGAGTAGAAGAGACCCAGTACTTC.

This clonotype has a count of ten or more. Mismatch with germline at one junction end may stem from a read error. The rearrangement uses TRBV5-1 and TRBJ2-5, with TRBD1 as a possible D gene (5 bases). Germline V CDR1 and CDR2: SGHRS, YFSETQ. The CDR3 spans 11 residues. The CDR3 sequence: CASSRQETQYF. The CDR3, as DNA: TGTGCCAGCAGTCGACAGGAGACCCAGTACTTC.

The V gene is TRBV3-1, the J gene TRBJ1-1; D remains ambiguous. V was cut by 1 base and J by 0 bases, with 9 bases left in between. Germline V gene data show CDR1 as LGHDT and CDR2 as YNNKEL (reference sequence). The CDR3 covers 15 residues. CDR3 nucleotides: TGTGCCAGCAGCCAAGGGACGGGCATGAACACTGAAGCTTTCTTT. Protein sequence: CASSQGTGMNTEAFF. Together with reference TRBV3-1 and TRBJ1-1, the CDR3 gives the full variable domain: DTAVSQTPKYLVTQMGNDKSIKCEQNLGHDTMYWYKQDSKKFLKIMFSYNNKELIINETVPNRFSPKSPDKAHLNLHINSLELGDSAVYFCASSQGTGMNTEAFFGQGTRLTVV.

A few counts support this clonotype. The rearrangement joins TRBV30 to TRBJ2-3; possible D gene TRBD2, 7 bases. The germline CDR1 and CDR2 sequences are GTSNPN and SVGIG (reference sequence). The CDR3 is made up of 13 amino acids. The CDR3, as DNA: TGTGGAGGGGGGGCCGGACCCACAGATACGCAGTATTTT. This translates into CGGGAGPTDTQYF.

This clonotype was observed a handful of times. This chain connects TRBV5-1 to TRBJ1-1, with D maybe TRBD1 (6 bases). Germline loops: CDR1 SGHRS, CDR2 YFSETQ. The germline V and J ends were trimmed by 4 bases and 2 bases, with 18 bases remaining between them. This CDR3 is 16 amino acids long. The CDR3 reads CASSLPEDRPNTEAFF. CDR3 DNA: TGCGCCAGCAGCCTACCTGAAGACAGGCCCAACACTGAAGCTTTCTTT. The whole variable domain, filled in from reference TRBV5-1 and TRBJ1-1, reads KAGVTQTPRYLIKTRGQQVTLSCSPISGHRSVSWYQQTPGQGLQFLFEYFSETQRNKGNFPGRFSGRQFSNSRSEMNVSTLELGDSALYLCASSLPEDRPNTEAFFGQGTRLTVV.

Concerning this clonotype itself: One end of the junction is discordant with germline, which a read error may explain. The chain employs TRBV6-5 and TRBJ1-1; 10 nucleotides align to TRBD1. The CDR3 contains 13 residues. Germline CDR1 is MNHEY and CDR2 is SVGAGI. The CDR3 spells CASSLGQGRPPAF. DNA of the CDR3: TGTGCCAGCAGTCTGGGACAGGGGAGACCGCCGGCTTTT.

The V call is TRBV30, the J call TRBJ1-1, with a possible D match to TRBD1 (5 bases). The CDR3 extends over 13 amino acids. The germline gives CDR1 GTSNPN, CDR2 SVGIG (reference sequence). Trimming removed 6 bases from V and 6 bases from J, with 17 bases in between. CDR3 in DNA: TGTGCCTGTCGGGGCGGGCCTCAAGCTGAAGCTTTCTTT. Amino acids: CACRGGPQAEAFF.

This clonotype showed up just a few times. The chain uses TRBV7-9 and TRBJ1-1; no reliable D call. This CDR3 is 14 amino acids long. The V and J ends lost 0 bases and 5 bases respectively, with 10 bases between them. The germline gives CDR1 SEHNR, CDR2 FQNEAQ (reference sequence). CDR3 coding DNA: TGTGCCAGCAGCTTAGCTGAGGGTAGAACTGAAGCTTTCTTT. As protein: CASSLAEGRTEAFF.

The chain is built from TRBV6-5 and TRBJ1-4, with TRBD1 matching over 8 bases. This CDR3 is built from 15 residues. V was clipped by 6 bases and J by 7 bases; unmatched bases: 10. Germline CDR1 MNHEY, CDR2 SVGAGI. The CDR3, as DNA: TGTGCCAGCAGAAAAGTGGACAGGGATCGTGAAAAACTGTTTTTT. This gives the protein CASRKVDRDREKLFF.

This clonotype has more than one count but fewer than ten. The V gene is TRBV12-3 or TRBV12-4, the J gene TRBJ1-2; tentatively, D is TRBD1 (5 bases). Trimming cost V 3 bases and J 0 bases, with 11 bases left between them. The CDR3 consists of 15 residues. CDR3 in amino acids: CASSLVTAANYGYTF. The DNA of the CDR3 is TGTGCCAGCAGTTTGGTGACAGCAGCTAACTATGGCTACACCTTC.

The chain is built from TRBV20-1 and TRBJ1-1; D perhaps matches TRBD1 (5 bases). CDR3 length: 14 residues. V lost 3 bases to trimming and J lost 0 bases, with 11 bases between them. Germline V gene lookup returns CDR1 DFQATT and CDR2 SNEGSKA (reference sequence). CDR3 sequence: CSARLQALNTEAFF. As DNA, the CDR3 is TGCAGTGCTAGGCTACAGGCGCTGAACACTGAAGCTTTCTTT.

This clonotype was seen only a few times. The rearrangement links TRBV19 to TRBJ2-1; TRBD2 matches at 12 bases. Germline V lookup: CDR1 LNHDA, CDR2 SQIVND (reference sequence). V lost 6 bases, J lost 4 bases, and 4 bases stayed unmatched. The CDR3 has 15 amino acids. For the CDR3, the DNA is TGTGCCAGTAGCCCTACTAGCGGGGGGTACAATGAGCAGTTCTTC. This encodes CASSPTSGGYNEQFF.

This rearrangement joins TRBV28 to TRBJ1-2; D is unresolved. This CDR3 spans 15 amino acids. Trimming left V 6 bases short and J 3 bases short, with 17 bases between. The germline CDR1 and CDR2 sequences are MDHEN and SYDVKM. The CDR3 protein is CASRSQDPRDYGYTF. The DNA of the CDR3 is TGTGCCAGCAGATCCCAGGACCCCCGGGACTATGGCTACACCTTC.

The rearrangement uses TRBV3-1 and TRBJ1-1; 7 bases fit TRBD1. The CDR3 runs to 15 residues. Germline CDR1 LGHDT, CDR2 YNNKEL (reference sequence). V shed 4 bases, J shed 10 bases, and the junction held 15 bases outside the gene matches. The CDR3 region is CASSPYLRGGTAAFF. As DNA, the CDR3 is TGTGCCAGCAGCCCGTACCTCAGGGGGGGAACAGCAGCTTTCTTT.

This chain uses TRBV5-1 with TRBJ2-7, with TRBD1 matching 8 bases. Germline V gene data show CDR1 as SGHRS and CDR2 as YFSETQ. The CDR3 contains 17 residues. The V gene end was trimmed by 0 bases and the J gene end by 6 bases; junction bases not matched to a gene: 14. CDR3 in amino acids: CASSLAARQGWMSEQYF. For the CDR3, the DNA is TGCGCCAGCAGCTTGGCCGCCAGACAGGGGTGGATGAGCGAGCAGTACTTC.

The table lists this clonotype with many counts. CDR3 sequence: CASSVGGEAGEQYF. The CDR3 nucleotides are TGTGCCAGCAGCGTAGGAGGGGAGGCGGGCGAGCAGTACTTC. The gene calls are TRBV9 and TRBJ2-7, with D possibly being TRBD2 (6 bases). Germline lookup yields CDR1 SGDLS and CDR2 YYNGEE. This CDR3 has 14 residues. Trimming took off 0 bases at V and 6 bases at J, with 13 bases between the two ends.

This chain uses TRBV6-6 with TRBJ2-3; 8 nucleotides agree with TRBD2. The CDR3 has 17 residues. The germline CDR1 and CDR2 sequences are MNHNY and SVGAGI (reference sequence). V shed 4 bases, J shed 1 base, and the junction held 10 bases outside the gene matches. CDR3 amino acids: CASSFTSGTRGTDTQYF. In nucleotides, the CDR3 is TGTGCCAGCAGTTTTACCTCCGGGACTAGGGGCACAGATACGCAGTATTTT.

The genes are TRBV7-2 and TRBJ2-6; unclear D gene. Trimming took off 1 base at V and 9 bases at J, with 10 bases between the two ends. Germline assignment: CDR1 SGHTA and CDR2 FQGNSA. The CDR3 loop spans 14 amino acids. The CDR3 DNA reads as TGTGCCAGCAGCTTAGGGGGTGGAAGCAACGTCCTGACTTTC. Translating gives CASSLGGGSNVLTF.

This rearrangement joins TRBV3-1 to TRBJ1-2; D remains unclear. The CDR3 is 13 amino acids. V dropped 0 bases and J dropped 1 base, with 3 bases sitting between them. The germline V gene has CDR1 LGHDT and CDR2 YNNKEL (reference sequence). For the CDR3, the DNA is TGTGCCAGCAGCCAAGACTTTAACTATGGCTACACCTTC. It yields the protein CASSQDFNYGYTF.

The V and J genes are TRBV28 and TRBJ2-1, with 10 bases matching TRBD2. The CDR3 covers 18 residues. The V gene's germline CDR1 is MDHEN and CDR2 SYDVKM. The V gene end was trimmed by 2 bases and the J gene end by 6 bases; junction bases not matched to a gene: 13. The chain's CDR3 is CASSLDLGSSGGPNEQFF. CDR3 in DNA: TGTGCCAGCAGTTTAGATCTAGGGTCTAGCGGGGGCCCCAATGAGCAGTTCTTC.

The CDR3 here is CSALERSNYGYTF. DNA of the CDR3: TGCAGCGCGCTGGAACGATCTAACTATGGCTACACCTTC. The V call is TRBV29-1, the J call TRBJ1-2; D gene unclear. This CDR3 is built from 13 residues. Between the trimmed V and J ends, which lost 7 bases and 0 bases, there was a span of 12 bases. The germline CDR1 and CDR2 sequences are SQVTM and ANQGSEA.